A selection of T cell receptor beta chains follows, all from one sample in a study of blood T cell repertoires in COVID-19. Assay used: immunoSEQ multiplex PCR; TCRdb lists only in-frame clones, some missing. The sample holds 150,000 to 200,000 clones; 75% to 85% are singletons and the top ten take around 17%. Sequenced input: PBMCs or T cells enriched from blood (not recorded which). The receptors here all came from a woman aged 45-65 years with acute COVID-19. Each CDR3 is given with its conserved first and last residue. Each record gives: CDR3 DNA, CDR3 protein, D gene, J gene, V gene, clone size. A D gene is named only where the DNA matches it firmly. Not all rows give a size; the values are once, few, many and, for expanded clones, a class.

DNA: TGTGCCAGTAGTCCAGTGACCGGGAGCGGTGAAAAACTGTTTTTT; CDR3: CASSPVTGSGEKLFF; D: .; J: TRBJ1-4; V: TRBV19; size: .
DNA: TGTGCCTGGAGTGTGTGGGGCCGCGCAGATACGCAGTATTTT; CDR3: CAWSVWGRADTQYF; D: .; J: TRBJ2-3; V: TRBV30; size: .
DNA: TGTGCCAGCAGTTTACGGTCGGACAGAGCTTATAGCAATCAGCCCCAGCATTTT; CDR3: CASSLRSDRAYSNQPQHF; D: .; J: TRBJ1-5; V: TRBV28; size: few
DNA: TGTGCCAGCAGCAACCGGGACAGGGGGCCCGGGGAGCTGTTTTTT; CDR3: CASSNRDRGPGELFF; D: TRBD1; J: TRBJ2-2; V: TRBV9; size: once
DNA: TGCAGCGTTGAAGATAGGGTCGGGACAGCCCAGCTTTTT; CDR3: CSVEDRVGTAQLF; D: TRBD1; J: TRBJ1-1; V: TRBV29-1; size: .
DNA: TGTGCCAGTAGTAGCGGGGGGCCCGGGACAGGGATCGATGAGCAGTTCTTC; CDR3: CASSSGGPGTGIDEQFF; D: .; J: TRBJ2-1; V: TRBV19; size: .
DNA: TGTGCCAGCAGTTCGTCCGAGGGCAGCCGAAACACCATATATTTT; CDR3: CASSSSEGSRNTIYF; D: .; J: TRBJ1-3; V: TRBV28; size: .
DNA: TGTGCCCGGGGGGCAGGGTATACTGAAGCTTTCTTT; CDR3: CARGAGYTEAFF; D: .; J: TRBJ1-1; V: TRBV30; size: few
DNA: TGTGCCAGCCAAACTAGCACAGATACGCAGTATTTT; CDR3: CASQTSTDTQYF; D: .; J: TRBJ2-3; V: TRBV6-6; size: few
DNA: TGTGCCAGTACCCCGACAGGGACCGTTAACTATGGCTACACCTTC; CDR3: CASTPTGTVNYGYTF; D: TRBD1; J: TRBJ1-2; V: TRBV19; size: .
DNA: TGTGCCAGCAGCTTAGCCGGCGGGGGGCGGCCGGATACGCAGTATTTT; CDR3: CASSLAGGGRPDTQYF; D: TRBD2; J: TRBJ2-3; V: TRBV7-2; size: .
DNA: TGTGCCAGCAGCCAATCCGGGACAGGCTTCTATGGCTACACCTTC; CDR3: CASSQSGTGFYGYTF; D: TRBD1; J: TRBJ1-2; V: TRBV3-1/TRBV3-2; size: .
DNA: TGTGCCAGCAGCCCGAGTATCGGGGGCACTGAAGCTTTCTTT; CDR3: CASSPSIGGTEAFF; D: .; J: TRBJ1-1; V: TRBV2; size: .
DNA: TGTGCCAGCAGCTTAAAGACAAATGAAGCTTTCTTT; CDR3: CASSLKTNEAFF; D: .; J: TRBJ1-1; V: TRBV7-9; size: .
DNA: TGTGCCAGCAGCTTCACTAGCGGGGGGTACAATGAGCAGTTCTTC; CDR3: CASSFTSGGYNEQFF; D: TRBD2; J: TRBJ2-1; V: TRBV5-6; size: .
DNA: TGTGCCAGCAGTGAAAGGGGCAATCTCCCGAATGGCTACACCTTC; CDR3: CASSERGNLPNGYTF; D: .; J: TRBJ1-2; V: TRBV2; size: .
DNA: TGTGCCAGCAGCTCAACACCACCACATAGCAATCAGCCCCAGCATTTT; CDR3: CASSSTPPHSNQPQHF; D: .; J: TRBJ1-5; V: TRBV5-6; size: .
DNA: TGTGCCAGCAGTCGCGACAGGGCGAGTCAGCCCCAGCATTTT; CDR3: CASSRDRASQPQHF; D: TRBD1; J: TRBJ1-5; V: TRBV6-5; size: .
DNA: TGTGCCAGCAGCGCGAGCGGAGGGGCCAACACTGAAGCTTTCTTT; CDR3: CASSASGGANTEAFF; D: .; J: TRBJ1-1; V: TRBV9; size: once
DNA: TGTGCCAGCAGCAGGTCCGGGGGGACGGAGACCCAGTACTTC; CDR3: CASSRSGGTETQYF; D: TRBD2; J: TRBJ2-5; V: TRBV7-3; size: .
DNA: TGTGCCAGCAGGGCTAGCGGGGGGGCAACCAAAAACATTCAGTACTTC; CDR3: CASRASGGATKNIQYF; D: TRBD2; J: TRBJ2-4; V: TRBV7-2; size: .
DNA: TGTGCCAGCAGCAAAGCGCAGCAGGTCCGGGATAATGAAAAACTGTTTTTT; CDR3: CASSKAQQVRDNEKLFF; D: .; J: TRBJ1-4; V: TRBV21-1; size: .
DNA: TGTGCCAGCAGCTTAGTGGAGCCCCTCGCGGGCTACACCTTC; CDR3: CASSLVEPLAGYTF; D: .; J: TRBJ1-2; V: TRBV7-9; size: .
DNA: TGTGCCAGCAGCCCGCGACAGGGGCAAGAGACCCAGTACTTC; CDR3: CASSPRQGQETQYF; D: TRBD1; J: TRBJ2-5; V: TRBV11-3; size: .
DNA: TGTGCCTGGGGACAGGGGGCGAGAGGAAACACCATATATTTT; CDR3: CAWGQGARGNTIYF; D: TRBD1; J: TRBJ1-3; V: TRBV30; size: few
DNA: TGTGCCAGCAGCCGCGGGGCCGCGGGGACGCAGTATTTT; CDR3: CASSRGAAGTQYF; D: .; J: TRBJ2-3; V: TRBV7-3; size: .
DNA: TGTGCCAGCAGCTTAATGGGGGCTAGCGGGTCGTTGGATACGCAGTATTTT; CDR3: CASSLMGASGSLDTQYF; D: TRBD2; J: TRBJ2-3; V: TRBV7-3; size: .
DNA: TGTGCCAGTAGTATAGTCCACACAGATACGCAGTATTTT; CDR3: CASSIVHTDTQYF; D: .; J: TRBJ2-3; V: TRBV19; size: .
DNA: TGTGCCAGCAGCTTAGGCCTAACTGGACTAGCGGGGGGTCAGACCCAGTACTTC; CDR3: CASSLGLTGLAGGQTQYF; D: TRBD2; J: TRBJ2-5; V: TRBV11-2; size: .
DNA: TGTGCCAGCAGTGAACCTTGGACAGGGAAAAGTGACACTGAAGCTTTCTTT; CDR3: CASSEPWTGKSDTEAFF; D: TRBD1; J: TRBJ1-1; V: TRBV6-1; size: once
DNA: TGTGCCAGCTCACCCCTAGCGGGTATTCAGGAAGATACGCAGTATTTT; CDR3: CASSPLAGIQEDTQYF; D: TRBD2; J: TRBJ2-3; V: TRBV18; size: .
DNA: TGTGCCAGCAGACAACAGGGGGGAGCTAACTATGGCTACACCTTC; CDR3: CASRQQGGANYGYTF; D: TRBD1; J: TRBJ1-2; V: TRBV28; size: .
DNA: TGTGCCAGCAGCTTAGCGATCGCCCGACAGGGAGATAATTCACCCCTCCACTTT; CDR3: CASSLAIARQGDNSPLHF; D: TRBD1; J: TRBJ1-6; V: TRBV7-8; size: .
DNA: TGCGCCAGCCGACCCCCGGACAGGGTATACAATGAGCAGTTCTTC; CDR3: CASRPPDRVYNEQFF; D: TRBD1; J: TRBJ2-1; V: TRBV5-1; size: .
DNA: TGTGCCAGCAGCCGAACTAGCGGGGGGTCCCAAGAGACCCAGTACTTC; CDR3: CASSRTSGGSQETQYF; D: TRBD2; J: TRBJ2-5; V: TRBV4-2; size: .
DNA: TGTGCCAGCAGTTCGGGACTTAAAGGGCAGCCCCAGCATTTT; CDR3: CASSSGLKGQPQHF; D: .; J: TRBJ1-5; V: TRBV27; size: .
DNA: TGTGCCAGCACCACAGGGGCCGGAACAGATACGCAGTATTTT; CDR3: CASTTGAGTDTQYF; D: TRBD1; J: TRBJ2-3; V: TRBV6-1; size: .
DNA: TGCGCCAGCAGCCAAGCCCTCCGGGGGACCCACGGCACAGATACGCAGTATTTT; CDR3: CASSQALRGTHGTDTQYF; D: .; J: TRBJ2-3; V: TRBV4-3; size: once
DNA: TGTGCCACCCCTGGCGGGGCGCACTCTGGAAACACCATATATTTT; CDR3: CATPGGAHSGNTIYF; D: .; J: TRBJ1-3; V: TRBV7-9; size: .
DNA: TGCGCCAGCAGTGCGGCTAGCGGGGCCCAAGAGACCCAGTACTTC; CDR3: CASSAASGAQETQYF; D: TRBD2; J: TRBJ2-5; V: TRBV10-1; size: .
DNA: TGTGCCAGCAGCTTGGGACAGTTCATGAACACTGAAGCTTTCTTT; CDR3: CASSLGQFMNTEAFF; D: .; J: TRBJ1-1; V: TRBV5-5; size: once
DNA: TGCGCCAGCAGTGCTCAGGAGGGGACGGCTTTCTTT; CDR3: CASSAQEGTAFF; D: .; J: TRBJ1-1; V: TRBV10-1; size: .
DNA: TGTGCCAGCAGCCCGGTGGGGCAGGGGAACTATGGCTACACCTTC; CDR3: CASSPVGQGNYGYTF; D: .; J: TRBJ1-2; V: TRBV6-5; size: .
DNA: TGTGCCAGCAGCTCTCAAACAGGGGCCTTCAACACCGGGGAGCTGTTTTTT; CDR3: CASSSQTGAFNTGELFF; D: TRBD1; J: TRBJ2-2; V: TRBV7-9; size: .
DNA: TGCGCCAGCAGCCACCCGGACTTTCAAGAGACCCAGTACTTC; CDR3: CASSHPDFQETQYF; D: .; J: TRBJ2-5; V: TRBV4-1; size: .
DNA: TGTGCCAGCAGCTACCTTGGGGGCCCTAGCGGGGGGCAAGAGACCCAGTACTTC; CDR3: CASSYLGGPSGGQETQYF; D: TRBD2; J: TRBJ2-5; V: TRBV2; size: .
DNA: TGTGCCAGCAGCAAACAGGGGGCAAGAAACTATGGCTACACCTTC; CDR3: CASSKQGARNYGYTF; D: TRBD1; J: TRBJ1-2; V: TRBV5-6; size: .
DNA: TGTGCCAGCCGGGACAAGGACACAACCGGGAATGAAAAACTGTTTTTT; CDR3: CASRDKDTTGNEKLFF; D: .; J: TRBJ1-4; V: TRBV18; size: few
DNA: TGTGCCAGCAGCTTTCAGGGAAGAAATCAGCCCCAGCATTTT; CDR3: CASSFQGRNQPQHF; D: .; J: TRBJ1-5; V: TRBV5-6; size: .
DNA: TGTGCCAGCAGGTACGCGGGACAGCTCTATGGCTACACCTTC; CDR3: CASRYAGQLYGYTF; D: TRBD1; J: TRBJ1-2; V: TRBV5-4; size: .
DNA: TGTGCCAGCAGCCCACCGTCAGGGCGTGAGCAGTTCTTC; CDR3: CASSPPSGREQFF; D: .; J: TRBJ2-1; V: TRBV7-3; size: once
DNA: TGTGCCAGCAGCCCATTCACCAGCTACAATGAGCAGTTCTTC; CDR3: CASSPFTSYNEQFF; D: .; J: TRBJ2-1; V: TRBV7-8; size: few
DNA: TGTGCCAGCACCAGCGGGGGCAAAGGGGGTACGTGGCATTTT; CDR3: CASTSGGKGGTWHF; D: .; J: TRBJ1-5; V: TRBV3-1/TRBV3-2; size: .
DNA: TGTGCCAGCTCACCAAGCTCTCGGAACACTGAAGCTTTCTTT; CDR3: CASSPSSRNTEAFF; D: .; J: TRBJ1-1; V: TRBV18; size: once
DNA: TGTGCCAGGACATTGGGGACCACGGACAGGGGGAACACAGATACGCAGTATTTT; CDR3: CARTLGTTDRGNTDTQYF; D: TRBD1; J: TRBJ2-3; V: TRBV25-1; size: .
DNA: TGTGCCAGCAGCTTAGGGCCTAGCGGGGGGCCGGGGCAAGAGACCCAGTACTTC; CDR3: CASSLGPSGGPGQETQYF; D: TRBD2; J: TRBJ2-5; V: TRBV7-2; size: .
DNA: TGTGCCAGCAGCTCCCAAAGGGGGTCACCCCTTGGTCTGCATGGCTACACCTTC; CDR3: CASSSQRGSPLGLHGYTF; D: .; J: TRBJ1-2; V: TRBV7-2; size: .
DNA: TGTGCCAGCAGTGATGGCGGGGGGGACACAGATACGCAGTATTTT; CDR3: CASSDGGGDTDTQYF; D: TRBD2; J: TRBJ2-3; V: TRBV6-4; size: few
DNA: TGCGCCAGCAGCTTCGCGGGGGGCGGAACAGATACGCAGTATTTT; CDR3: CASSFAGGGTDTQYF; D: TRBD2; J: TRBJ2-3; V: TRBV5-1; size: .